Shown below are 23 T cell receptor beta chains from a single sample sequenced in a study of blood T cells in healthy people across ages. The authors ran a second PCR of about 6 to 12 cycles using a sample-barcoded 5' primer and a J-beta primer mix. MiXCR was run by TCRdb on the 5' RACE reads, yielding one entry per CDR3 protein. The data hold about 680,000 distinct CDR3 sequences, with approximately 50% observed a single time. Sequencing input: blood. The receptors derive from a woman aged 55-75 years in good health.

This chain links TRBV20-1 with TRBJ2-5; TRBD2 agrees at 7 bases. This CDR3 is 17 amino acids long. With V trimmed by 0 bases and J by 0 bases, 10 bases remained unmatched. CDR1 and CDR2 (germline): DFQATT, SNEGSKA (reference sequence). CDR3 in DNA: TGCAGTGCTAGAGAACTGGGCGGGAGAGTATACCAAGAGACCCAGTACTTC. Translation gives CSARELGGRVYQETQYF.

The rearrangement joins TRBV7-2 to TRBJ2-7; 7 bases fit TRBD1. J lost 2 bases, V lost 7 bases, and 8 bases had no gene match. The length of the CDR3 is 14 residues. The germline gives CDR1 SGHTA, CDR2 FQGNSA. The CDR3 nucleotides read TGTGCCAGCATCTCGGTGCAGGGGGCCTACGAGCAGTACTTC. Amino acids: CASISVQGAYEQYF.

The V and J genes are TRBV10-3 and TRBJ2-3; D remains unclear. The germline V gene encodes CDR1 ENHRY and CDR2 SYGVKD. CDR3 length equals 13 residues. Trimming stripped 0 bases from V and 1 base from J, with 2 bases between. CDR3 protein: CAISESGTDTQYF. The CDR3 region has the DNA TGTGCCATCAGTGAGTCCGGCACAGATACGCAGTATTTT.

The chain is built from TRBV7-2 and TRBJ1-2; D is unclear. The CDR3 extends over 12 amino acids. Trimming left V 3 bases short and J 5 bases short, with 7 bases between. Germline assignment: CDR1 SGHTA and CDR2 FQGNSA. The CDR3 sequence is CASSFQEYGYTF. CDR3 in DNA: TGTGCCAGCAGCTTCCAGGAGTATGGCTACACCTTC.

This clonotype showed up just a few times. The CDR3 region is CASSLKGYSGANVLTF. The CDR3 DNA reads TGCGCCAGCAGCCTGAAGGGTTATTCTGGGGCCAACGTCCTGACTTTC. J is TRBJ2-6 and V is TRBV4-1; no firm D call. The CDR3 totals 16 residues. Germline loops: CDR1 MGHRA, CDR2 YSYEKL. V lost 4 bases and J lost 1, with 11 bases in between.

The chain uses TRBV20-1 and TRBJ1-4, with D unresolved. V lost 6 bases to trimming and J lost 0 bases, with 8 bases between them. Germline V gene sequence: CDR1 DFQATT, CDR2 SNEGSKA (reference sequence). The CDR3 contains 13 residues. The CDR3 reads CSAGIATNEKLFF. The CDR3 nucleotides are TGCAGTGCAGGGATTGCAACTAATGAAAAACTGTTTTTT.

There are a few counts of this clonotype. The chain has TRBV20-1 and TRBJ2-7, with D perhaps TRBD1 (5 bases). Between the trimmed V and J ends, which lost 3 bases and 2 bases, there was a span of 11 bases. The CDR3 sequence is 13 residues long. CDR1 is DFQATT and CDR2 is SNEGSKA in the germline V gene (reference sequence). Here the CDR3 reads CSASRQGTYEQYF. In DNA, the CDR3 is TGCAGTGCTAGCCGGCAGGGAACCTACGAGCAGTACTTC.

The V call is TRBV20-1, the J call TRBJ2-4; 9 positions match TRBD1. The J call is in doubt because the DNA end fits TRBJ2-5 better. The CDR3 runs 15 residues. Germline V gene data show CDR1 as DFQATT and CDR2 as SNEGSKA (reference sequence). The CDR3 DNA reads as TGCAGTGCTAGAGAAAACAGGGGGCTAGGAGAGACCCAGTACTTC. Protein: CSARENRGLGETQYF.

The sample holds one count of this clonotype. The J gene is TRBJ1-6, the V gene TRBV28, with unresolved D. This CDR3 has 13 amino acids. V lost 5 bases, J lost 5 bases, and 7 bases lay in between. From germline, CDR1 is MDHEN and CDR2 SYDVKM. The CDR3 DNA is TGTGCCAGCAGTGGCAGGAATAATTCACCCCTCCACTTT. It specifies CASSGRNNSPLHF.

The chain recombines TRBV6-5 with TRBJ1-2, with a weak D call TRBD1 (5 bases). The CDR3 sequence is 15 residues long. Per germline, CDR1 MNHEY and CDR2 SVGAGI. Trimming took off 5 bases at V and 5 bases at J, with 18 bases between the two ends. CDR3 region: CASSPGRVGSYGYTF. The CDR3 bases are TGTGCCAGCAGTCCGGGGCGTGTTGGTTCTTATGGCTACACCTTC.

The J gene is TRBJ1-2, the V gene TRBV10-3, with TRBD1 matching 7 bases. The V gene's germline CDR1 is ENHRY and CDR2 SYGVKD. After removal of 10 bases from V and 3 bases from J, the junction contained 11 bases not matched to a gene. The CDR3 is made up of 14 amino acids. CDR3 bases: TGTGCCACTACAGGGGTGATCTCGGACTATGGCTACACCTTC. This gives the protein CATTGVISDYGYTF.

This clonotype was counted a few times. V is TRBV5-1 and J is TRBJ1-2; D perhaps matches TRBD1 (5 bases). Germline loops: CDR1 SGHRS, CDR2 YFSETQ. CDR3 length: 14 residues. Trimming removed 4 bases at V and 8 bases at J, with 18 bases between. CDR3 DNA sequence: TGCGCCAGCAGCCCCATAACAGGTGCAAACGGCTACACCTTC. Amino acids: CASSPITGANGYTF.

With regard to this clonotype: A clone one base away is much larger, so this may be a read error. V gene TRBV5-6 combines with J gene TRBJ2-7, with D perhaps TRBD2 (6 bases). CDR1 is SGHDT, CDR2 YYEEEE, per germline. CDR3 length equals 14 residues. The CDR3 protein is CASNLGGDTYEQYF. CDR3 nucleotides: TGTGCCAGCAACTTGGGGGGAGATACCTACGAGCAGTACTTC.

As regards this clonotype: An end of the junction does not agree with germline; a read error may underlie this. The chain is built from TRBV20-1 and TRBJ2-6; 14 bases are a match to TRBD2. Germline CDR1 DFQATT, CDR2 SNEGSKA (reference sequence). The CDR3 runs to 10 residues. The CDR3 region is CSAPTSGRAF. As DNA, the CDR3 is TGCAGTGCTCCGACTAGCGGGAGGGCCTTC.

The chain combines TRBV28 with TRBJ2-1, with D possibly being TRBD2 (5 bases). The CDR3 extends over 15 amino acids. Germline values: CDR1 MDHEN, CDR2 SYDVKM. The ends were cut back, 2 bases at V and 2 bases at J, with 10 bases in the middle. The CDR3 loop is CASSLLAGPYNEQFF. The CDR3 nucleotides are TGTGCCAGCAGTTTACTGGCGGGCCCCTACAATGAGCAGTTCTTC.

The chain uses TRBV5-1 and TRBJ2-2; D is undetermined. V was pared by 1 base and J by 5 bases, with 6 bases between. The CDR3 covers 13 residues. From germline, CDR1 is SGHRS and CDR2 YFSETQ. The CDR3 nucleotides are TGCGCCAGCAGCTTGATCCCAACCGGGGAGCTGTTTTTT. Translated: CASSLIPTGELFF.

DNA for the CDR3: TGTGCCACCGGGGCGGGATACACCGGGGAGCTGTTTTTT. It specifies CATGAGYTGELFF. The chain uses TRBV15 and TRBJ2-2; weak D call: TRBD2 (6 bases). CDR3 length: 13 amino acids. The germline CDR1 and CDR2 sequences are LNHNV and YYDKDF (reference sequence). The V end lost 8 bases, the J end lost 3 bases, and 10 bases lay between the germline ends.

The rearrangement links TRBV2 to TRBJ1-1; no clear D gene. Per the germline V gene, CDR1 is SNHLY and CDR2 is FYNNEI. This CDR3 comprises 12 residues. Trimming left V 6 bases short and J 5 bases short, with 10 bases between. The CDR3 DNA is TGTGCCAGCAGGGCGAGGGAGACTGAAGCTTTCTTT. Residues: CASRARETEAFF.

The chain is built from TRBV4-3 and TRBJ2-3; 7 bases are a match to TRBD2. Germline values: CDR1 LGHNA, CDR2 YSLEER. V was clipped by 0 bases and J by 3 bases; unmatched bases: 9. This CDR3 has 17 residues. The CDR3 here is CASSQDPGPGGTDTQYF. The DNA for the CDR3 is TGCGCCAGCAGCCAAGATCCGGGCCCCGGGGGGACAGATACGCAGTATTTT.

This clonotype was detected only a few times. The rearrangement links TRBV4-2 to TRBJ1-6; 9 bases line up with TRBD1. The CDR3 is 15 residues long. Trimming cost V 4 bases and J 7 bases; bases outside gene matches: 5. Per germline, CDR1 LGHNA and CDR2 YNFKEQ. Written as DNA, the CDR3 is TGTGCCAGCAGCCCACGGGACAGGGTAAATTCACCCCTCCACTTT. Its protein product is CASSPRDRVNSPLHF.

This clonotype turned up a few times. This sequence joins TRBV5-6 and TRBJ1-4; D remains unclear. Germline V lookup: CDR1 SGHDT, CDR2 YYEEEE. This CDR3 region has 14 residues. The V gene lost 2 bases and the J gene lost 4 bases, with 9 bases spanning the gap. The CDR3, as DNA: TGTGCCAGCAGCTTTCCGCAGAGTAATGAAAAACTGTTTTTT. Translating gives CASSFPQSNEKLFF.

The chain links TRBV6-6 to TRBJ2-1; 7 nucleotides align to TRBD2. The CDR3 totals 14 residues. Trimming cost V 6 bases and J 5 bases; bases outside gene matches: 7. Germline V gene data show CDR1 as MNHNY and CDR2 as SVGAGI (reference sequence). Here the CDR3 DNA reads TGTGCCAGCAGACCACTAGCGACGGACAATGAGCAGTTCTTC. Its translation is CASRPLATDNEQFF.

V and J are TRBV25-1 and TRBJ2-6, with D hard to call. Germline-derived CDR1 and CDR2 are MGHDK and SYGVNS. V was shortened by 4 bases and J by 0 bases, with 13 bases between the two germline ends. There are 17 residues in the CDR3. Here the CDR3 DNA reads TGTGCCAGCAGTGCGACGGACGGAGACTCTGGGGCCAACGTCCTGACTTTC. Translating gives CASSATDGDSGANVLTF. The full variable domain, with the rest looked up from reference TRBV25-1 and TRBJ2-6, is EADIYQTPRYLVIGTGKKITLECSQTMGHDKMYWYQQDPGMELHLIHYSYGVNSTEKGDLSSESTVSRIRTEHFPLTLESARPSHTSQYLCASSATDGDSGANVLTFGAGSRLTVL.